This TCR beta chain was recovered during a study of blood T cell repertoires in COVID-19. Recruitment covered roughly 22 US areas and drew participants whose ages spanned 18 to 89 years. Participants' own reports of clinical history determined their cohort assignment. Exposed enrollees encountered a COVID-19 case at some point within 2 weeks before study entry. V was pared by 6 bases and J by 0 bases, with 11 bases between. The CDR3 is 14 amino acids. Germline lookup yields CDR1 MNHEY and CDR2 SMNVEV (reference sequence). Using immunoSEQ multiplex PCR, the repertoire was profiled, and TCRdb retains in-frame clones only, with some absent. The table has some 300,000 clones, roughly 91% seen once.

The chain couples TRBV27 to TRBJ1-2; weak D call: TRBD1 (5 bases). The TCR sequence derives from a woman aged 50 to 60 who had been exposed to COVID-19. The sequenced material came from PBMCs or T cells enriched from blood (not recorded which). For the CDR3, the DNA is TGTGCCAGCAGGGAGACAGACTCTAACTATGGCTACACCTTC. Amino acids: CASRETDSNYGYTF.